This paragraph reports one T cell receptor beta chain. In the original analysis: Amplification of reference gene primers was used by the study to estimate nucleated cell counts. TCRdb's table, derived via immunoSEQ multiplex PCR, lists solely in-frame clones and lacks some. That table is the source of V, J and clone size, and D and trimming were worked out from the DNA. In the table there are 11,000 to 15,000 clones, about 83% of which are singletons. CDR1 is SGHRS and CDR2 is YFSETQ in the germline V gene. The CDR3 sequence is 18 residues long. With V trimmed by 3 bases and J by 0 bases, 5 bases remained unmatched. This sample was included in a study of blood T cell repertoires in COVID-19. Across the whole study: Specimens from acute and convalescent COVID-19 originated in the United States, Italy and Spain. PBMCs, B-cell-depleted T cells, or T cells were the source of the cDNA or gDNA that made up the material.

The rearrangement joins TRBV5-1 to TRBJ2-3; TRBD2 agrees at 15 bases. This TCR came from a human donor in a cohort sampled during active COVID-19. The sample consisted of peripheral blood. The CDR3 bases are TGCGCCAGCAGCTCCGGGACTAGCGGGGGGCCTAGCACAGATACGCAGTATTTT. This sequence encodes CASSSGTSGGPSTDTQYF.